These T cell receptor beta chains were read from a single sample in a study of CD8 T cells in Susac syndrome. In TCRdb, the immunoSEQ multiplex PCR reads were re-called with MiXCR into one record per CDR3 protein. This sample has about 100,000 distinct CDR3 sequences, with 95% found just once. Sequenced sample: CD8+ T cells from PBMCs. The receptors were sampled from a human donor with Susac syndrome. The CDR3 runs from the conserved cysteine through the conserved F or W. A D gene is named only where the DNA matches it firmly. Where a row states a size, it is once, few, many or the class of an expanded clone; other rows omit it.

DNA,CDR3,J,D,size,V
TGCAGTGCTAGGGGGGGACCTAATCAGCCCCAGCATTTT,CSARGGPNQPQHF,TRBJ1-5,.,.,TRBV20-1
TGCAGTGCTGTTGGGAACAATGAGCAGTTCTTC,CSAVGNNEQFF,TRBJ2-1,.,.,TRBV20-1
TGTGCCAGTAGAAACACCGGGACAGGGGAAGAGACCCAGTACTTC,CASRNTGTGEETQYF,TRBJ2-5,TRBD1,once,TRBV19
TGTGCCACCAGCAGAGGAGGGACTGAAGCTTTCTTT,CATSRGGTEAFF,TRBJ1-1,.,.,TRBV15
TGCGCCAGCAGCCAAGTCGGGGCGCGCGGGGCCAACGTCCTGACTTTC,CASSQVGARGANVLTF,TRBJ2-6,.,.,TRBV4-1
TGTGCCAGTAGTATCATTGGGGACATCGATGGCTACACCTTC,CASSIIGDIDGYTF,TRBJ1-2,.,.,TRBV19
TGCAGTGCTAGAAAAGGATTTGATTACAATGAGCAGTTCTTC,CSARKGFDYNEQFF,TRBJ2-1,.,.,TRBV20-1
TGTGCCAGCAGAGGGGGACAGAATGGTTCTGGGGCCAACGTCCTGACTTTC,CASRGGQNGSGANVLTF,TRBJ2-6,.,.,TRBV21-1
TGTGCCAGTAGTAGGGACAGGGCCAGCAATCAGCCCCAGCATTTT,CASSRDRASNQPQHF,TRBJ1-5,TRBD1,.,TRBV19
TGTGCCAGCAGCCTCCAAAAGGGCAACCCATACACAGATACGCAGTATTTT,CASSLQKGNPYTDTQYF,TRBJ2-3,.,.,TRBV3-1
TGTGCCAGCAGCCGAGGACAGGGTCGTGATTCACCCCTCCACTTT,CASSRGQGRDSPLHF,TRBJ1-6,TRBD1,.,TRBV3-1
TGTGCCAGCAACCATTGGGACCGCCAAGAGACCCAGTACTTC,CASNHWDRQETQYF,TRBJ2-5,.,.,TRBV28
TGCGCCAGCAGCGATGGACAGGGCGGGCAAGAGACCCAGTACTTC,CASSDGQGGQETQYF,TRBJ2-5,TRBD1,.,TRBV5-1
TGTGCCAGCAGCTTAGACAGGGGTCCGTCGGGAAACACCATATATTTT,CASSLDRGPSGNTIYF,TRBJ1-3,TRBD1,.,TRBV7-6
TGTGCCAGCAGCTCAGGGCGGCAGGGCCATTCCTACGAGCAGTACTTC,CASSSGRQGHSYEQYF,TRBJ2-7,.,.,TRBV7-3
TGTGCCAGCAGCTTGCTTGTAGCGGGGGGATACAATGAGCAGTTCTTC,CASSLLVAGGYNEQFF,TRBJ2-1,TRBD2,once,TRBV7-2
TGCAGCGGGGGGACAGTCCTAAGTCAAGAGACCCAGTACTTC,CSGGTVLSQETQYF,TRBJ2-5,TRBD1,.,TRBV29-1
TGTGCCAGCAGCGTAGGAGGCGGAATTACCTACGAGCAGTACTTC,CASSVGGGITYEQYF,TRBJ2-7,.,.,TRBV9
TGTGCCAGCAGCCACGAGGGACAGCCGTACTTC,CASSHEGQPYF,TRBJ2-7,TRBD1,.,TRBV7-9
TGTGCCAGCAGCCAAGATGCGACCTCTTCCTCTTTT,CASSQDATSSSF,TRBJ2-3,.,.,TRBV4-2
TGTGCCAGCAGTGCAGGGAGGGTTCAGCCCCAGCATTTT,CASSAGRVQPQHF,TRBJ1-5,.,.,TRBV12-3/TRBV12-4
TGTGCCAGCAGAAGACTAGCCATTGAGACCCAGTACTTC,CASRRLAIETQYF,TRBJ2-5,TRBD2,.,TRBV2
TGTGCCAGCAGCCAAGGGAGATGGGTTGAGCAGTTCTTC,CASSQGRWVEQFF,TRBJ2-1,.,once,TRBV3-1
TGCAGTGCTAGAGCCCTAGGAGCTGAGTACGAGCAGTACTTC,CSARALGAEYEQYF,TRBJ2-7,.,once,TRBV20-1
TGCAGCGTTGAAGATTGGCAGCGGGGGGGCACAGATACGCAGTATTTT,CSVEDWQRGGTDTQYF,TRBJ2-3,TRBD2,.,TRBV29-1
TGTGCCAGCAGCCAAGAGAATAGGGACTCCTACGAGCAGTACTTC,CASSQENRDSYEQYF,TRBJ2-7,.,.,TRBV3-1
TGTGCCAGCAGCTTAGTGGAGGGGGGAACAGATACGCAGTATTTT,CASSLVEGGTDTQYF,TRBJ2-3,.,.,TRBV7-8
TGCAGTGCTACGTCACCCGGGACAGTTAACACTGAAGCTTTCTTT,CSATSPGTVNTEAFF,TRBJ1-1,TRBD1,.,TRBV20-1
TGTGCCAGCAGCCCGGGACTAGCGGGGAACACCGGGGAGCTGTTTTTT,CASSPGLAGNTGELFF,TRBJ2-2,TRBD2,.,TRBV3-1
TGTGCCAGCAGCCTCCTCGGAAGGCCCCACGAGCAGTACTTC,CASSLLGRPHEQYF,TRBJ2-7,.,.,TRBV3-1
TGTGCCAGCGGCCCTGTGGGACAGGAGGTTGATACGCAGTATTTT,CASGPVGQEVDTQYF,TRBJ2-3,TRBD1,once,TRBV12-3/TRBV12-4
TGCAGTGCTAGTGTCGGGGGGGTGTCTCCCGACATTCAGTACTTC,CSASVGGVSPDIQYF,TRBJ2-4,TRBD2,.,TRBV20-1
TGTGCCACGGGTTGGACAGCCAACACCGGGGAGCTGTTTTTT,CATGWTANTGELFF,TRBJ2-2,.,.,TRBV12-3/TRBV12-4
TGTGCCAGCAGCGCCCTAGGCACAGATACGCAGTATTTT,CASSALGTDTQYF,TRBJ2-3,.,.,TRBV12-3/TRBV12-4
TGTGCCAGCAGTTACGGTTCTAGCGGGACTGAGCAGTTCTTC,CASSYGSSGTEQFF,TRBJ2-1,TRBD2,.,TRBV6-5
TGTGCCAGCAGCACCAATAGCGGTAGCACAGATACGCAGTATTTT,CASSTNSGSTDTQYF,TRBJ2-3,.,.,TRBV5-4
TGTGCCAGCAGCGCGGACAGGGTTCGGAACACTGAAGCTTTCTTT,CASSADRVRNTEAFF,TRBJ1-1,TRBD1,once,TRBV11-2
TGTGCCAGCAGCCCAGGCCCGGGGGGTAATCAGCCCCAGCATTTT,CASSPGPGGNQPQHF,TRBJ1-5,.,.,TRBV7-9
TGTGCCACCAGCAACCTAGCTTCACCCCTCCACTTT,CATSNLASPLHF,TRBJ1-6,.,once,TRBV15
TGTGCCAGCAGGCCGACCGCCGGGGAGCTGTTTTTT,CASRPTAGELFF,TRBJ2-2,.,.,TRBV7-9
TGTGCCAGCAGGGAGTACTACGAGCAGTACTTC,CASREYYEQYF,TRBJ2-7,.,.,TRBV10-3
TGCAGCGCTCCGGGGGACAGCAATCAGCCCCAGCATTTT,CSAPGDSNQPQHF,TRBJ1-5,.,.,TRBV20-1
TGTGCCAGCAGCTTACAACTAGCGGGAGCCGACAATGAGCAGTTCTTC,CASSLQLAGADNEQFF,TRBJ2-1,TRBD2,.,TRBV7-9
TGTGCCAGCAGTATAGCGGGAGGTAACAATGAGCAGTTCTTC,CASSIAGGNNEQFF,TRBJ2-1,TRBD2,.,TRBV12-3/TRBV12-4
TGCAGCGTTTTAGCGGGGGAGACCCAGTACTTC,CSVLAGETQYF,TRBJ2-5,TRBD2,few,TRBV29-1
TGTGCCAGCAGCCCTCTTGCCCCTCGGGACGAGCAGTACTTC,CASSPLAPRDEQYF,TRBJ2-7,.,.,TRBV9
TGCAGCGTCACGTGGGGCAGCGCCTACGAGCAGTACTTC,CSVTWGSAYEQYF,TRBJ2-7,.,.,TRBV29-1
TGTGCCAGCAGCCAAGTGTCTCACACCGGGGAGCTGTTTTTT,CASSQVSHTGELFF,TRBJ2-2,.,.,TRBV3-1
TGCGCCAGCAGCCAGCTCAGGCGGGAGACCCAGTACTTC,CASSQLRRETQYF,TRBJ2-5,.,.,TRBV4-1
TGTGCCCTCGAACGGACTAGTATCCCTTCGCAGTATTTT,CALERTSIPSQYF,TRBJ2-3,TRBD2,.,TRBV2
TGTGCCAGCAGCCCGGGACGGTCTATAGATACGCAGTATTTT,CASSPGRSIDTQYF,TRBJ2-3,.,.,TRBV13
TGTGCCAGCAGATCATCGGACACAGCCTACGAGCAGTACTTC,CASRSSDTAYEQYF,TRBJ2-7,.,.,TRBV13
TGTGCCAGCAGCGCGGGACAGGGGAGCCCCGGGGAGCTGTTTTTT,CASSAGQGSPGELFF,TRBJ2-2,TRBD1,.,TRBV25-1
TGTGCCAGCAGCTTGACAGGGGGCTCCTACAATGAGCAGTTCTTC,CASSLTGGSYNEQFF,TRBJ2-1,TRBD1,.,TRBV5-4
TGTGCCAGCAGCTTGTGGCATTCGAACACCGGGGAGCTGTTTTTT,CASSLWHSNTGELFF,TRBJ2-2,.,.,TRBV5-6